The clone carrying this TCR beta chain came up a few times. Unmatched junction bases numbered 4, after V lost 4 bases and J lost 9 bases. Germline loops: CDR1 DFQATT, CDR2 SNEGSKA (reference sequence). The CDR3 loop spans 12 amino acids. The source of the sample is a study of T cells in Graves' hyperthyroidism and ophthalmopathy. Researchers took RNA transcripts and amplified the TCR beta CDR3 regions from them. When the TCR CDR3 underwent first-round RT-PCR, the HTBI primer set was used. Each CDR3 protein is one row after TCRdb ran MiXCR on the multiplex PCR reads. The sample has about 570,000 distinct CDR3 sequences, about 15% seen once. PBMCs were obtained from over 8.5 ml fresh peripheral blood.

The sample taken for sequencing was blood. The chain couples TRBV20-1 to TRBJ2-1; 9 bases match TRBD1. This receptor was taken from a woman aged 35 to 49 with Graves' hyperthyroidism. In DNA, the CDR3 is TGCAGTGCTATCAAACAGGGGGCTGAGCAGTTCTTC. Translation gives CSAIKQGAEQFF.